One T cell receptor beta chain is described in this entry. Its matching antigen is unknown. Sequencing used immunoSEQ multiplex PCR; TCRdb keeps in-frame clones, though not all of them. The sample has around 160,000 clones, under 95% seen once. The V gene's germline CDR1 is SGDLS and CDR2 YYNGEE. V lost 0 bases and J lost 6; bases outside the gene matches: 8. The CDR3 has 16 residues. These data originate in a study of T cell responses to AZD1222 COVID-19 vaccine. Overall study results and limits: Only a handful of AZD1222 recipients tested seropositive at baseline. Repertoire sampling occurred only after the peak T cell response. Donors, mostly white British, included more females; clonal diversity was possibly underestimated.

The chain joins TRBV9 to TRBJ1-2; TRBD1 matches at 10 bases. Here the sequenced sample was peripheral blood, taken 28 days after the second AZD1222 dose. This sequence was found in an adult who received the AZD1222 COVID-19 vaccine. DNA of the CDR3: TGTGCCAGCAGCGTAGCGGGACAGGGGTCAGGCAATGGCTACACCTTC. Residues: CASSVAGQGSGNGYTF.